This TCR beta chain derives from a study of response to subunit inactivated influenza vaccine. The CDR3 totals 16 residues. Trimming removed 3 bases at V and 1 base at J, with 16 bases between. CDR1 is SGHRS and CDR2 is YFSETQ in the germline V gene. Each CDR3 protein gets one entry after TCRdb re-called the RT-PCR reads with MiXCR. The profile shows about 240,000 distinct CDR3 sequences, 12% of them singletons. The sequence came from a man aged 50 to 59 who received an inactivated influenza vaccine. The J gene is TRBJ1-1, the V gene TRBV5-1; D unresolved. The sample was non-naive T cells sorted from PBMCs, taken about 14 days before vaccination. The CDR3 protein is CASSSHLTGKNTEAFF. The CDR3 bases are TGCGCCAGCAGCTCACATCTTACCGGGAAGAACACTGAAGCTTTCTTT.